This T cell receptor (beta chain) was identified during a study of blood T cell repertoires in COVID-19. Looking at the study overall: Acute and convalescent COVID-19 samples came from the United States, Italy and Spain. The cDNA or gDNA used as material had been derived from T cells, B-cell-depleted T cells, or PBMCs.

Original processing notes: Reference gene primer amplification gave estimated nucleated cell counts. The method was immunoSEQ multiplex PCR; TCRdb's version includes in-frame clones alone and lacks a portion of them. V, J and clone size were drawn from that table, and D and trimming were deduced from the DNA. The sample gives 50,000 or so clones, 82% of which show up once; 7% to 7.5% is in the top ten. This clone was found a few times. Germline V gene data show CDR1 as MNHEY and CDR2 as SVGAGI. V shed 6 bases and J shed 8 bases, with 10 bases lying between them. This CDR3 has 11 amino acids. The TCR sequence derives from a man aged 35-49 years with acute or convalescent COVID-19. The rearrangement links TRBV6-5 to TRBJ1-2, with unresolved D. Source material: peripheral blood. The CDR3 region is CASRGGYGYTF. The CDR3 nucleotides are TGTGCCAGCAGAGGAGGTTACGGCTACACCTTC.